This TCR beta chain was identified during a study of blood T cell repertoires in COVID-19. The protocol was immunoSEQ multiplex PCR, while the TCRdb copy is restricted to in-frame clones and leaves out a portion. The table shows about 290,000 clones, with 75% to 90% occurring only once. The CDR3 length is 15 residues. Germline assignment: CDR1 SGHTA and CDR2 FQGNSA. The ends were cut back, 2 bases at V and 6 bases at J, with 14 bases in the middle. The source is a woman aged 40 to 50 who had recovered from COVID-19. The sample was peripheral blood. The rearrangement joins TRBV7-2 to TRBJ1-5; a weak D match, TRBD1 (5 bases). CDR3 protein: CASSLRGGSSQPQHF. In nucleotides, the CDR3 is TGTGCCAGCAGCTTAAGGGGCGGCTCGAGTCAGCCCCAGCATTTT.